This record covers a single TCR beta chain. This CDR3 contains 12 residues. The ends lost 6 bases at V and 7 bases at J; junction bases unmatched: 5. In the study's own analysis: Amplified reference gene primers provided the basis for estimating nucleated cell counts. The table came from immunoSEQ multiplex PCR; TCRdb's copy has only in-frame clones and leaves some out. That table supplies the V and J calls and clone size; D and trimming were determined from the DNA. The profile shows just under 150,000 clones, roughly 90% of them singletons. This entry belongs to a study of blood T cell repertoires in COVID-19. On the study more broadly: Spain, Italy and the United States supplied samples that represented acute and convalescent COVID-19. Sources were T cells, B-cell-depleted T cells, or PBMCs; the material itself was cDNA or gDNA.

The chain recombines TRBV12-3 or TRBV12-4 with TRBJ1-1, with 7 nucleotides matching TRBD1. The receptor comes from a woman aged 45-59 years with acute or convalescent COVID-19. The specimen sequenced was peripheral blood. Here the CDR3 DNA reads TGTGCCAGCAGCCCGGACAGGCTTGAAGCTTTCTTT. Protein: CASSPDRLEAFF.